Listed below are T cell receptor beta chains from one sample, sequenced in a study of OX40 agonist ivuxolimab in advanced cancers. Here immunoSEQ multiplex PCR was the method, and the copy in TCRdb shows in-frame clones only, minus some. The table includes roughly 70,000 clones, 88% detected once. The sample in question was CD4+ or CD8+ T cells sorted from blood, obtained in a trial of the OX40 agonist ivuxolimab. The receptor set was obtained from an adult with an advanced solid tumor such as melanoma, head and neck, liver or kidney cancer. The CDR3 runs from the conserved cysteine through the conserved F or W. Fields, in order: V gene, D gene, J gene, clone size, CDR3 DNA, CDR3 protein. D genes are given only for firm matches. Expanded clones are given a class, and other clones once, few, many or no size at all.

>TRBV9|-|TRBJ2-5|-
TGTGCCAGCAGCCCAGCACCAGGGCTGATGGAGACCCAGTACTTC
CASSPAPGLMETQYF
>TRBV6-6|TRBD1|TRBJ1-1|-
TGTGCCAGCAGTCGAGACAGGGTCTCTGAAGCTTTCTTT
CASSRDRVSEAFF
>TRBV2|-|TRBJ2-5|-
TGTGCCAGCAGTGAGGGACCGACACAGTGGGAGACCCAGTACTTC
CASSEGPTQWETQYF
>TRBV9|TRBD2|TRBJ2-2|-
TGTGCCAGCAGCACCGGACTAGCGGGAGCCAACACCGGGGAGCTGTTTTTT
CASSTGLAGANTGELFF
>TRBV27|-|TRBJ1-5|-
TGTGCCAGCAGTTTTGGCCGCGGTTTTGAGCCCCAGCATTTT
CASSFGRGFEPQHF
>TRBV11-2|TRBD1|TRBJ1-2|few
TGTGCCAGCAGTCGTGAACAGGGGGAGATTCACACCTTC
CASSREQGEIHTF
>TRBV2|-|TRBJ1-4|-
TGTGCCAGCAGACAGATCAGGACAGCTCTAAATGAAAAACTGTTTTTT
CASRQIRTALNEKLFF
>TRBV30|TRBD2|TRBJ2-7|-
TGTGCCTGGAGTGTACGTGGGGGACTAGCGGGAAACCACTACGAGCAGTACTTC
CAWSVRGGLAGNHYEQYF
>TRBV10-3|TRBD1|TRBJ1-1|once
TGTGCCACTGGAACAGGGGCCGACACTGAAGCTTTCTTT
CATGTGADTEAFF
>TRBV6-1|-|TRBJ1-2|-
TGTGCCAGCACCCCCGCAGGGAATGGCTATGGCTACACCTTC
CASTPAGNGYGYTF
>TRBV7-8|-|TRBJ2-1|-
TGTGCCAGCAGCACGCCGGGAACTAGCTCCTACAATGAGCAGTTCTTC
CASSTPGTSSYNEQFF
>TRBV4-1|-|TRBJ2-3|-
TGCGCCAGCAGCCAAGATTTTAGCGGATCTAACACAGATACGCAGTATTTT
CASSQDFSGSNTDTQYF
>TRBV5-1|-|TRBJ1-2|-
TGCGCCAGCGGAATCCGGGACAACTATGGCTACACCTTC
CASGIRDNYGYTF
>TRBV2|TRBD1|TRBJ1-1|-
TGTGCCAGCAGTGAAGGGACAGGAGATAACACTGAAGCTTTCTTT
CASSEGTGDNTEAFF
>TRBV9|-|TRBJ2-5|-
TGTGCCAGCAGCGTAAGCACTCAAGAGACCCAGTACTTC
CASSVSTQETQYF
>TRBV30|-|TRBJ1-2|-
TGTGCCTGGAGTGTACAGCCGGATTTCTATGGCTACACCTTC
CAWSVQPDFYGYTF
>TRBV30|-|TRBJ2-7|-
TGTGCCTGGAGTCCAGGGGTTGGTGAGCAGTACTTC
CAWSPGVGEQYF
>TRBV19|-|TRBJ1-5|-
TGTGCCAGTAGGCGCCGAGGTGATTCACGACAGCCCCAGCATTTT
CASRRRGDSRQPQHF
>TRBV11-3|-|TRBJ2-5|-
TGTGCCAGCAGCGCTTCGAGCTTCCAGGGGACCCAGTACTTC
CASSASSFQGTQYF
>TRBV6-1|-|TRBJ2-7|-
TGTGCCAGCATGGCGGGAATTGCCTACGAGCAGTACTTC
CASMAGIAYEQYF
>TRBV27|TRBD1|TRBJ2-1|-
TGTGCAGCCCGAGCAGGGGGTGGTTACAATGAGCAGTTCTTC
CAARAGGGYNEQFF
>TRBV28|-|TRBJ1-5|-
TGTGCCAGCAGTTCCCGGCTTGCAGGGCTTAGCAATCAGCCCCAGCATTTT
CASSSRLAGLSNQPQHF
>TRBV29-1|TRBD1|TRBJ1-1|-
TGCAGCGTGGCCGGAGACAGGGGTTTATTTGAAGCTTTCTTT
CSVAGDRGLFEAFF
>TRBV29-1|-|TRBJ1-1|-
TGCAGCGTTGACAAAGGGGTTTACACTGAAGCTTTCTTT
CSVDKGVYTEAFF
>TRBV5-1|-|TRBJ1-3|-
TGCGCCAGCAGCTTGGGAGGGTCTGGAAACACCATATATTTT
CASSLGGSGNTIYF
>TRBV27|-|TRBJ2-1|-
TGTGCCAGCACCCTAGGGGGGACCAACAATGAGCAGTTCTTC
CASTLGGTNNEQFF
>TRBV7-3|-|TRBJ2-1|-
TGTGCCAGCAGCTTAAATGAGGGTAGGAAGTTCTTC
CASSLNEGRKFF
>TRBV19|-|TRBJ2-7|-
TGTGCCAGTAGTAGAGGACTGAACTACGAGCAGTACTTC
CASSRGLNYEQYF
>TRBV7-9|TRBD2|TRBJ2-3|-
TGTGCCAGCACCCGGGGGAGCGGGAGGGCAGATACGCAGTATTTT
CASTRGSGRADTQYF
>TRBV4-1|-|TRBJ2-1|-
TGCGCCAGCAGCCGCCCGGGACACGCCATGTATGATGAGCAGTTCTTC
CASSRPGHAMYDEQFF
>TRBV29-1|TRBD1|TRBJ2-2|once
TGCAGCGTGGACAGGGGAAACACCGGGGAGCTGTTTTTT
CSVDRGNTGELFF
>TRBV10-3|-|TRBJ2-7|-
TGTGCCATCAGGAACATCCTGGACGAGCAGTACTTC
CAIRNILDEQYF
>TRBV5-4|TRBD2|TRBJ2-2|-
TGTGCCAGCAGCCAAGGACTAGCTTGGACCGGGGAGCTGTTTTTT
CASSQGLAWTGELFF